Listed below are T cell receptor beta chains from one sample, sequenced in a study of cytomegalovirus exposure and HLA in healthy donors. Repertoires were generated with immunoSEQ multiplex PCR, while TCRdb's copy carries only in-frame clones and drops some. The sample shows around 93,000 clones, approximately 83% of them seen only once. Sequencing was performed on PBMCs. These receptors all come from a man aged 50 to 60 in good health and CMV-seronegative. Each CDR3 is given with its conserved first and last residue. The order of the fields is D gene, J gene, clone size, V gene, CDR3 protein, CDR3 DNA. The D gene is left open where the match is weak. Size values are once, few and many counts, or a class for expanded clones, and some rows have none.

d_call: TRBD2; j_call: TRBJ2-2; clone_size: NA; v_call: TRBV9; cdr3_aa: CASGPGGNTGELFF; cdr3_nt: TGTGCCAGCGGGCCGGGAGGAAACACCGGGGAGCTGTTTTTT
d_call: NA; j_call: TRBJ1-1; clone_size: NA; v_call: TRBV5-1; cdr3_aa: CASSSRQANTEAFF; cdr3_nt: TGCGCCAGCAGCTCCCGACAGGCGAACACTGAAGCTTTCTTT
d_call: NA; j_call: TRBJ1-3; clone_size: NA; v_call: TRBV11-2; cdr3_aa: CASSPSGAYTIYF; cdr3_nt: TGTGCCAGCAGCCCTAGCGGGGCCTACACCATATATTTT
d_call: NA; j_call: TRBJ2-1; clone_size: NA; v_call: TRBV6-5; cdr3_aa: CASSYSLVSYNEQFF; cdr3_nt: TGTGCCAGCAGTTACTCACTAGTCAGCTACAATGAGCAGTTCTTC
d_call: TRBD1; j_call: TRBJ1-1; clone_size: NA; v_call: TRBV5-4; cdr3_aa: CASSFDGQGAGKAFF; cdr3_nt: TGTGCCAGCAGCTTCGACGGACAGGGGGCGGGAAAAGCTTTCTTT
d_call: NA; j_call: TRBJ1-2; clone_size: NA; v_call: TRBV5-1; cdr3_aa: CASSLDSLGRVEYTF; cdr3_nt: TGCGCCAGCAGCTTGGACAGTCTGGGCAGGGTGGAGTACACCTTC
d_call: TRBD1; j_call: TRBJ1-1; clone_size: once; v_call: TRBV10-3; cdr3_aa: CAISEANRGNTEAFF; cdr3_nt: TGTGCCATCAGTGAGGCTAACAGGGGTAACACTGAAGCTTTCTTT
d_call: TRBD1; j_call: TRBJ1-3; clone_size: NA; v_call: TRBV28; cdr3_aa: CASGTRQGLGYGNTIYF; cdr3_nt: TGTGCCAGCGGAACGCGACAGGGCCTAGGGTATGGAAACACCATATATTTT
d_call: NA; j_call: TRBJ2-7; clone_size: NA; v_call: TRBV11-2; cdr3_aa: CASSLESAGDEQYF; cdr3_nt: TGTGCCAGCAGCTTAGAAAGTGCAGGCGACGAGCAGTACTTC
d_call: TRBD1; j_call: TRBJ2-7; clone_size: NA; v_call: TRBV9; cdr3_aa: CASSADRGSGEQYF; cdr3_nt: TGTGCCAGCAGCGCAGACAGGGGGTCTGGCGAGCAGTACTTC
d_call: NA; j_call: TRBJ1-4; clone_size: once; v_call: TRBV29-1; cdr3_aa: CSVGGKGGLLGEKLFF; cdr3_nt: TGCAGCGTTGGGGGCAAGGGGGGGCTCCTGGGGGAAAAACTGTTTTTT
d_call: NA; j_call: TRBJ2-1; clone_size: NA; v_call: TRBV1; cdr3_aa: CTSLGTSGHNEQFF; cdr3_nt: TGCACCAGTTTGGGGACTAGCGGCCACAATGAGCAGTTCTTC
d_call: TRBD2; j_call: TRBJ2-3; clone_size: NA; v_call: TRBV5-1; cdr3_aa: CASSPSGLASDTQYF; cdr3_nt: TGCGCCAGCAGCCCTAGCGGGCTTGCGTCGGATACGCAGTATTTT
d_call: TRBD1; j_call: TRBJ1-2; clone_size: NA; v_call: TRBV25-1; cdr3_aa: CASSGITGAGGYTF; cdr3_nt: TGTGCCAGCAGTGGGATCACAGGGGCCGGTGGCTACACCTTC
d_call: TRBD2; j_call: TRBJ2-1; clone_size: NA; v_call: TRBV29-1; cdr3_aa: CSVDSGRFGEQFF; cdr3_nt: TGCAGCGTTGATAGCGGGAGATTCGGGGAGCAGTTCTTC
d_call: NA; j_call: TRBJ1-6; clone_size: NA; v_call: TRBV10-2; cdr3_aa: CASSEPGGGSPLHF; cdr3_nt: TGCGCCAGCAGTGAGCCGGGGGGGGGCTCACCCCTCCACTTT
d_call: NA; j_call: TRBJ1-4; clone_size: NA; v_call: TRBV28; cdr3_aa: CASSWQGPLGPNEKLFF; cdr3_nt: TGTGCCAGCAGCTGGCAGGGTCCACTGGGTCCTAATGAAAAACTGTTTTTT
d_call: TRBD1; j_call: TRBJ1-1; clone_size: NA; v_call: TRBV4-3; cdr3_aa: CASTQLGPGQGFTEAFF; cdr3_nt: TGCGCCAGCACCCAGCTGGGCCCCGGACAGGGGTTCACTGAAGCTTTCTTT
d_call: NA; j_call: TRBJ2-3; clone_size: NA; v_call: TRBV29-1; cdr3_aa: CSVSGTPSSTDTQYF; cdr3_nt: TGCAGCGTTTCCGGGACTCCTTCTAGCACAGATACGCAGTATTTT
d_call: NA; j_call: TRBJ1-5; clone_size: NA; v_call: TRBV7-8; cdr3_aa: CASSLGARGNNQPQHF; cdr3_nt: TGTGCCAGCAGCTTAGGCGCCCGGGGGAACAATCAGCCCCAGCATTTT
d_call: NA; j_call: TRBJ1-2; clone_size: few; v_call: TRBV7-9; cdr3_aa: CASSPAGTLPGYTF; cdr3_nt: TGTGCCAGCAGCCCAGCCGGGACACTTCCTGGCTACACCTTC
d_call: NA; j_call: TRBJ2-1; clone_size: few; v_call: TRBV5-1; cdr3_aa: CASSAPLSHNEQFF; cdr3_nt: TGCGCCAGCAGCGCGCCTTTGAGCCACAATGAGCAGTTCTTC